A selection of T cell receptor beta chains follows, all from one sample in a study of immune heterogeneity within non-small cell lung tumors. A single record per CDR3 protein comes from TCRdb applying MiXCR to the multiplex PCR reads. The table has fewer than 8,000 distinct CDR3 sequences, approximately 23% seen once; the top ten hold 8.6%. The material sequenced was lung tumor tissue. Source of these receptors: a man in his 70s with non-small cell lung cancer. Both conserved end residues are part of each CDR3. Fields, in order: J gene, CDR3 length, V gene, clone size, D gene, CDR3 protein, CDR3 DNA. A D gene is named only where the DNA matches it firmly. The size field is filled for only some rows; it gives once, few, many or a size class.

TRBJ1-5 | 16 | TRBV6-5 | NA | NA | CASSYSISLYDQPQHF | TGTGCCAGCAGTTACTCGATTAGCCTCTACGATCAGCCCCAGCATTTT
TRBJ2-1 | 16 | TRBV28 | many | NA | CASSLERGDSYNEQFF | TGTGCCAGCAGTTTGGAGAGGGGGGACTCCTACAATGAGCAGTTCTTC
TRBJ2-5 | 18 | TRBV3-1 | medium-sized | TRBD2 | CASSQVHSGGAYQETQYF | TGTGCCAGCAGCCAAGTCCACAGCGGGGGGGCCTACCAAGAGACCCAGTACTTC
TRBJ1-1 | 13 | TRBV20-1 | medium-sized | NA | CSARVPGSDEAFF | TGCAGTGCTAGAGTACCCGGCTCTGATGAAGCTTTCTTT
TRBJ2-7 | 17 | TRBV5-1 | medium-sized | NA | CASSLVLGGESSYEQYF | TGCGCCAGCAGCTTGGTTTTGGGGGGAGAAAGCTCCTACGAGCAGTACTTC
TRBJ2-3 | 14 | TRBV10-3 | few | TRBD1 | CATGDRANTDTQYF | TGTGCCACCGGGGACAGGGCAAACACAGATACGCAGTATTTT
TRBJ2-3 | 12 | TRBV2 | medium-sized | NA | CASSPAADTQYF | TGTGCCAGCAGCCCAGCGGCAGATACGCAGTATTTT
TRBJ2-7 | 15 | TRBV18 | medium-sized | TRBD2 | CASSPFVGGGYEQYF | TGTGCCAGCTCACCCTTCGTCGGGGGGGGTTACGAGCAGTACTTC
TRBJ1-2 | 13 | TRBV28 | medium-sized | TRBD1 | CASSLDRVYGYTF | TGTGCCAGCAGTTTAGACAGGGTATATGGCTACACCTTC
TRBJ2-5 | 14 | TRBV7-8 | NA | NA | CASSLGSGQETQYF | TGTGCCAGCAGCTTAGGATCGGGGCAAGAGACCCAGTACTTC
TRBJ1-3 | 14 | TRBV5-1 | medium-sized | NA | CASSFDFGGNTIYF | TGCGCCAGCAGCTTCGATTTTGGGGGAAACACCATATATTTT
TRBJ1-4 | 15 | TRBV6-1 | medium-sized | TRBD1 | CASSVTGTDNEKLFF | TGTGCCAGCAGCGTTACCGGGACAGACAATGAAAAACTGTTTTTT
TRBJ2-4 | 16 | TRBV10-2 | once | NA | CASSGRGGGSENIQYF | TGCGCCAGCAGTGGGAGGGGGGGCGGTTCTGAAAACATTCAGTACTTC
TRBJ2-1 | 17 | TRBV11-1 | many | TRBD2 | CASSLGTSGGGFNEQFF | TGTGCCAGCAGCTTAGGGACTAGCGGGGGGGGATTTAATGAGCAGTTCTTC
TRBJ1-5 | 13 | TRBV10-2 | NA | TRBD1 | CPSSEGARQPQHF | TGCCCCAGCAGTGAGGGGGCTCGTCAGCCCCAGCATTTT
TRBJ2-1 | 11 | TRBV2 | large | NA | CASSQRDEQFF | TGTGCCAGCAGTCAGAGGGATGAGCAGTTCTTC
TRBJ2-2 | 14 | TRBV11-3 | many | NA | CASSNIPNTGELFF | TGTGCCAGCAGCAACATACCGAACACCGGGGAGCTGTTTTTT
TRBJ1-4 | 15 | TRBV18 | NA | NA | CASSPLGVRNEKLFF | TGTGCCAGCTCACCATTGGGTGTAAGGAATGAAAAACTGTTTTTT
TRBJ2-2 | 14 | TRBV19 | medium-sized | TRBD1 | CASRRQGNTGELFF | TGTGCCAGTAGACGACAGGGGAACACCGGGGAGCTGTTTTTT
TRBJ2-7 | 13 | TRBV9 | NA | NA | CASSGGYSYEQYF | TGTGCCAGCAGCGGAGGCTACTCCTACGAGCAGTACTTC